This TCR beta chain was sequenced for a study of blood T cell repertoires in COVID-19. At the level of the study: Samples of COVID-19 (acute and convalescent) were obtained from the United States, Italy and Spain. The analysed material was cDNA or gDNA that came from T cells, B-cell-depleted T cells, or PBMCs.

Per the study methods: Estimates of nucleated cell counts were drawn from the amplification of reference gene primers. TCRdb's copy holds only in-frame clones and misses some; the assay was immunoSEQ multiplex PCR. V and J calls and clone size are copied from that table; D and trimming were computed from the DNA. The data contain around 100,000 clones, more than 75% of them singletons. CDR3 length: 13 amino acids. Looked up from germline, CDR1 is MNHEY and CDR2 is SVGAGI. V was trimmed by 0 bases and J by 3 bases, leaving 6 bases between them. Sequencing was carried out using peripheral blood. This clonotype was obtained from a human donor in a cohort sampled during active COVID-19. This chain connects TRBV6-5 to TRBJ2-7; D uncertain. The CDR3 protein is CASSYSSLYEQYF. CDR3 coding DNA: TGTGCCAGCAGTTACTCGTCCCTCTACGAGCAGTACTTC.